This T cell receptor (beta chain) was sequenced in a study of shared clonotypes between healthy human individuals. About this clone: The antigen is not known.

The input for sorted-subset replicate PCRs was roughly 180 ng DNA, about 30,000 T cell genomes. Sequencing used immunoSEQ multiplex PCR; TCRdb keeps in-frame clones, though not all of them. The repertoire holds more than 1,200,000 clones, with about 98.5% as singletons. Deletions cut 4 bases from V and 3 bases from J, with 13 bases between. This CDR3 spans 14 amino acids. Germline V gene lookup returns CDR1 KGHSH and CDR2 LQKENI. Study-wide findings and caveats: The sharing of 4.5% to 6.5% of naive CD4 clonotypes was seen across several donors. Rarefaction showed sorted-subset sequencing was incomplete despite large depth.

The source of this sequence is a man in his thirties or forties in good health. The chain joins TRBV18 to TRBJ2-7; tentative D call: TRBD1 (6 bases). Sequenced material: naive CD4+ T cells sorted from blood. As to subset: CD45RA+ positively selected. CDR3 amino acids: CASSRYRDNYEQYF. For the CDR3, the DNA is TGTGCCAGCTCACGGTACAGGGATAACTACGAGCAGTACTTC.